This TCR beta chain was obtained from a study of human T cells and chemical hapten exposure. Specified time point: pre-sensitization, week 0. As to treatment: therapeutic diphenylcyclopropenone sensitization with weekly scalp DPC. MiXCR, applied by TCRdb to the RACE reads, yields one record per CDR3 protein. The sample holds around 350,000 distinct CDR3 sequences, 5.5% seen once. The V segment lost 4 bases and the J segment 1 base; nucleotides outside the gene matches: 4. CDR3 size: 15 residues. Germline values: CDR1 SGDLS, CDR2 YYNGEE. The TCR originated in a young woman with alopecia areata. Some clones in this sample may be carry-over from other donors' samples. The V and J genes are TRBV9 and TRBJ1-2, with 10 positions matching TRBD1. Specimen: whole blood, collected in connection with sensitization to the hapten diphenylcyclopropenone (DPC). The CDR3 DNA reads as TGTGCCAGCAGCCAACGGACAGGGGGTAACTATGGCTACACCTTC. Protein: CASSQRTGGNYGYTF.